This T cell receptor (beta chain) was sequenced during a study of patients and donors after allogeneic stem cell transplantation. TCRdb recomputed calls from the RT-PCR reads with MiXCR, one row per CDR3 protein. The sample carries roughly 190,000 distinct CDR3 sequences, approximately 41% recorded once. This clonotype has just a few counts. V was pared by 4 bases and J by 1 base, with 10 bases between. Germline values: CDR1 LGHNA, CDR2 YSLEER. The CDR3 contains 14 residues. The J gene is TRBJ1-1, the V gene TRBV4-3; no firm D call. This TCR came from a human donor who was either an allogeneic HSCT recipient or a stem cell or donor lymphocyte infusion donor (not recorded which). It is not recorded whose cells these are; they may come from a transplant donor. Source material: blood, either unsorted or a sorted T cell fraction (not recorded which). CDR3 sequence: CASSPGLRNTEAFF. In nucleotides, the CDR3 is TGCGCCAGCAGCCCCGGACTCCGGAACACTGAAGCTTTCTTT.